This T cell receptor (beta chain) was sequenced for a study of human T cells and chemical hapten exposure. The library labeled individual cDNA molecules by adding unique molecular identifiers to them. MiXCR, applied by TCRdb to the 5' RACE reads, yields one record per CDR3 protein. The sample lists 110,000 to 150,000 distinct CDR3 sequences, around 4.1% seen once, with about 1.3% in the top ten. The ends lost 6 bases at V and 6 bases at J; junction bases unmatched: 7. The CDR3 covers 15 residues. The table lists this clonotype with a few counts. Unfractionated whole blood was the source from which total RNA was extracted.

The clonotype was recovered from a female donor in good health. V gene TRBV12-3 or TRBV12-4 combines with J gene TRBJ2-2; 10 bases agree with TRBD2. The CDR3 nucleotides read TGTGCCAGCAGGAAAAGCGGGGGGGCCCCCGGGGAGCTGTTTTTT. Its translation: CASRKSGGAPGELFF.